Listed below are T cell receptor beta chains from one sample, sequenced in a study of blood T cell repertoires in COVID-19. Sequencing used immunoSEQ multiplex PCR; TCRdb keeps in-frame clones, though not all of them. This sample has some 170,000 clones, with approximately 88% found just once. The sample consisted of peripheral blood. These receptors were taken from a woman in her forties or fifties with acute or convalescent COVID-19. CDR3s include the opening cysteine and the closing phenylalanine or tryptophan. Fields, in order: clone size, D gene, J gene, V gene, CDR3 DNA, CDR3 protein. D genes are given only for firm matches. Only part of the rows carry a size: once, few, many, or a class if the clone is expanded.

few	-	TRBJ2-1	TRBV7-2	TGTGCCAGCAGCCGTTGGAGGGACTCCTACAATGAGCAGTTCTTC	CASSRWRDSYNEQFF
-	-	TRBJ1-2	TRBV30	TGTGCCTGGAGTGTAAGCGATGGCTACACCTTC	CAWSVSDGYTF
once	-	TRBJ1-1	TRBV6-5	TGTGCCAGCAGACAGACAGAGAAAGCTTTCTTT	CASRQTEKAFF
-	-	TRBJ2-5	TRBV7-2	TGTGCCAGCAGCTTGCTGGGAGGGACCCAGTACTTC	CASSLLGGTQYF
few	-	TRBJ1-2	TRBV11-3	TGTGCCAGCAGCTTAGCAGGGGCCGGCTACACCTTC	CASSLAGAGYTF
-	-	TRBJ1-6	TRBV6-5	TGTGCCAGCACCGAGGGCCATAATTCACCCCTCCACTTT	CASTEGHNSPLHF
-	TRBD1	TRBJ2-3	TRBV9	TGTGCCAGCAGCGACCTGACAGGGTCCAGCACAGATACGCAGTATTTT	CASSDLTGSSTDTQYF
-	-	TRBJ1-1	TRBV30	TGTGCCTGGAGTGTATCCTTTGACACTGAAGCTTTCTTT	CAWSVSFDTEAFF
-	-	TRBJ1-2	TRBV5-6	TGTGCCAGCAGCTTAGGGCCAGGGAACAACTATGGCTACACCTTC	CASSLGPGNNYGYTF
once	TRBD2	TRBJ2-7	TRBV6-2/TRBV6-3	TGTGCCAGCAGTTACTCCGGGACTAGCGGGAGCAGGGAGCAGTACTTC	CASSYSGTSGSREQYF
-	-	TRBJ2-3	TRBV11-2	TGTGCCAGCAGCCCAGGTCTCAGCACAGATACGCAGTATTTT	CASSPGLSTDTQYF
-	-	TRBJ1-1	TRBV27	TGTGCCAGCAGTGCCACGGTGAACACTGAAGCTTTCTTT	CASSATVNTEAFF
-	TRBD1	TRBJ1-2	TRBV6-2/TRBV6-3	TGTGCCAGCAGCTCCGGGACAGGGTCTTACACCTTC	CASSSGTGSYTF
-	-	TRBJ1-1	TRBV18	TGTGCCAGCTCACCGGGCCACAACACTGAAGCTTTCTTT	CASSPGHNTEAFF
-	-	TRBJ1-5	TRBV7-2	TGTGCCAGCAGCTTAGGGAATACGGGAAACCAGCCCCAGCATTTT	CASSLGNTGNQPQHF
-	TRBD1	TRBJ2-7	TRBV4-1	TGCGCCAGCAACCCCCGGGACAGGGTGGGGGAGCAGTACTTC	CASNPRDRVGEQYF
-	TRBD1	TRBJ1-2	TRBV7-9	TGTGCCAGCAGCTTAGACAGGGGCCGTGATGGCTACACCTTC	CASSLDRGRDGYTF
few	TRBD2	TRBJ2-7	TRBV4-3	TGCGCCAGCAGCCAAGTGGTTAGCGGGGGTTATGGGGGATTCTCCTACGAGCAGTACTTC	CASSQVVSGGYGGFSYEQYF
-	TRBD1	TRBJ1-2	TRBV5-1	TGCGCCAGCAGCGCCGGACAGGGGGGTAACTATGGCTACACCTTC	CASSAGQGGNYGYTF
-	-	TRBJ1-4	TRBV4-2	TGTGCCAGCAGCGGCGGACAATCCGGCACTAATGAAAAACTGTTTTTT	CASSGGQSGTNEKLFF
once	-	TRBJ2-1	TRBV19	TGTGCCAGTAGTAGAACACCGGGTGGTGATTACAATGAGCAGTTCTTC	CASSRTPGGDYNEQFF
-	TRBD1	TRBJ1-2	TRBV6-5	TGTGCCAGCAGTTCTGGACAGGGGGCCTACTATGGCTACACCTTC	CASSSGQGAYYGYTF
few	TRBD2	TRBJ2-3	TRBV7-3	TGTGCCAGCAGCCAGCGGGGGGGCTTCACAGATACGCAGTATTTT	CASSQRGGFTDTQYF
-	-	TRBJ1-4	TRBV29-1	TGCAGCGGGATAGTGGGCTCAAATGAAAAACTGTTTTTT	CSGIVGSNEKLFF
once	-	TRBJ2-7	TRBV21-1	TGTGCCAGCAGCAAAGGTGACAGGTCCTCCTACGAGCAGTACTTC	CASSKGDRSSYEQYF
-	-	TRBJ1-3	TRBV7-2	TGTGCCAGCAGCTCTTTTGGAAACACCATATATTTT	CASSSFGNTIYF
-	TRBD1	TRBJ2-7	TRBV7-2	TGTGCCAGCAGCTTAGCTACAGGGGGCAGGTACGAGCAGTACTTC	CASSLATGGRYEQYF
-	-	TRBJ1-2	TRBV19	TGTGCCAGTAGGCCGAATAGCTATGGCTACACCTTC	CASRPNSYGYTF
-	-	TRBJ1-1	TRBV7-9	TGTGCCAGCAGCCGGCATCTGAACAGCCTGAACACTGAAGCTTTCTTT	CASSRHLNSLNTEAFF
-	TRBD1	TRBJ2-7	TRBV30	TGTGCCTGGGGACAGGTCAACTACGAGCAGTACTTC	CAWGQVNYEQYF
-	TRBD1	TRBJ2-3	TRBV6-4	TGTGCCAGCAGTGACTCAGGGACAGCTAGCACAGATACGCAGTATTTT	CASSDSGTASTDTQYF
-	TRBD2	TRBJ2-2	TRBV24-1	TGTGCCACCAGTGACCCGGCGGGGGAGGGAACCGGGGAGCTGTTTTTT	CATSDPAGEGTGELFF
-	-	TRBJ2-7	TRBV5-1	TGCGCCAGCAGCTTGGATCCAGGGTCCTACGAGCAGTACTTC	CASSLDPGSYEQYF
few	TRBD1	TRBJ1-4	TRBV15	TGTGCCATAAGCACAGGGGCTAATGAAAAACTGTTTTTT	CAISTGANEKLFF
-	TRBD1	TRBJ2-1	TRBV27	TGTGCCAGCAGCAAGGACAGGGGCTACAATGAGCAGTTCTTC	CASSKDRGYNEQFF
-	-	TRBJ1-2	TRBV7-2	TGTGCCAGCAGCTTTCAGGGGTCGGCAGGTCCTCATGGCTACACCTTC	CASSFQGSAGPHGYTF
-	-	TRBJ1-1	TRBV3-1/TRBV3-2	TGTGCCAGCAGCCAAGTTGGCAGGGGTAGTGGAACTGAAGCTTTCTTT	CASSQVGRGSGTEAFF
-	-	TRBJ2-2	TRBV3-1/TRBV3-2	TGTGCCAGCAGCCAAGATGTGAACTCCAACACCGGGGAGCTGTTTTTT	CASSQDVNSNTGELFF
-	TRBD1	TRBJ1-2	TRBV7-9	TGTGCCAGCAGCTCTGGACAGGGGGAGTACTCGAGCTACACCTTC	CASSSGQGEYSSYTF
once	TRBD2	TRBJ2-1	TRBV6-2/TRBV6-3	TGTGCCAGCAACCCGCCTAGCGGGAGGGCCCATGAGCAGTTCTTC	CASNPPSGRAHEQFF
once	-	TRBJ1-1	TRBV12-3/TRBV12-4	TGTGCCAGCAGTTTCCCTACTGAAGCTTTCTTT	CASSFPTEAFF
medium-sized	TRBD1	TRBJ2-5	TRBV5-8	TGTGCCAGCAGCTTCCTACAGGGGACCTTACAAGAGACCCAGTACTTC	CASSFLQGTLQETQYF
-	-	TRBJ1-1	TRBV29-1	TGCAGCGTTACAGGTTACCTGAACACTGAAGCTTTCTTT	CSVTGYLNTEAFF
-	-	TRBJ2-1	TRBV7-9	TGTGCCAGCAGCTTAGCGGGGCAGGGGTTTCGGCATGAGCAGTTCTTC	CASSLAGQGFRHEQFF
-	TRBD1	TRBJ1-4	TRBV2	TGTGCCAGCGGGGGACAGAGTAATGAAAAACTGTTTTTT	CASGGQSNEKLFF
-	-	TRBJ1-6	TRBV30	TGTGCCTGGAGTCTGGCAGGGTTTGCACCCCTCCACTTT	CAWSLAGFAPLHF
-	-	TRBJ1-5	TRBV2	TGTGCCAGCAGTGAATGGGGGCCCCTAAACAATCAGCCCCAGCATTTT	CASSEWGPLNNQPQHF
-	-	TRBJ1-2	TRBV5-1	TGCGCCAGCAGCTTGGCCCCCCGTTACAGGACCGTTAACTATGGCTACACCTTC	CASSLAPRYRTVNYGYTF
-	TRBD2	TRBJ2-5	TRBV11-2	TGTGCCAGCAGCTTCAGCCTAGCGGGGGGCCCATGGGAGACCCAGTACTTC	CASSFSLAGGPWETQYF
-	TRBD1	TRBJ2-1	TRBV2	TGTGCCAGCAGTGGACAGGGGGCGTCAAATGAGCAGTTCTTC	CASSGQGASNEQFF
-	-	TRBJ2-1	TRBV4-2	TGTGCCAGCCATCCAGGGGATCTGTCCTACAATGAGCAGTTCTTC	CASHPGDLSYNEQFF
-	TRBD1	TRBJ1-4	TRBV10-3	TGTGCCATCAGTGAGCCAGGGACAGGGGGTTCGGAAAAACTGTTTTTT	CAISEPGTGGSEKLFF
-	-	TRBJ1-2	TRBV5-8	TGTGCCAGCAGCTTTAGGACTCCTGGCTATGGCTACACCTTC	CASSFRTPGYGYTF